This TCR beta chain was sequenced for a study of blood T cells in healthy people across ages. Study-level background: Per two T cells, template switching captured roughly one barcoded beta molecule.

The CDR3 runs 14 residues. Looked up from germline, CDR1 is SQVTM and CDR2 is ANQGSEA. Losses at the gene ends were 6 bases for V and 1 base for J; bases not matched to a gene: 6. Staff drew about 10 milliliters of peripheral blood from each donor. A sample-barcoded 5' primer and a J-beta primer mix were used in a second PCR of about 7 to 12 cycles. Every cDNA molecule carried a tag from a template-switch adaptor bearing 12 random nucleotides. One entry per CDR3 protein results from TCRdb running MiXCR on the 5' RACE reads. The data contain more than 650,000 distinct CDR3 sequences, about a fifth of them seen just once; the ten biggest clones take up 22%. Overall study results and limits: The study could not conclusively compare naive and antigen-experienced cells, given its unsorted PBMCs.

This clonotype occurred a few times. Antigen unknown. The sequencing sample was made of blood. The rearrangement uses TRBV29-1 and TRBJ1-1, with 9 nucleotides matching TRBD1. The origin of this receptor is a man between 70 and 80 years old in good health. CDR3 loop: CSVAKQGANTEAFF. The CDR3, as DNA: TGCAGCGTGGCGAAACAGGGGGCGAACACTGAAGCTTTCTTT.